This TCR beta chain was captured by sequencing in a study of identical twins (dated by TCRdb to about 2016). Broadly, across the study: The study deep-sequenced TCR alpha and beta repertoires from monozygotic twins, unrelated adults of various ages and cord blood to test whether fetal clonotypes persist. To rule out contamination, replicate twin experiments were performed at different times with different library preparation protocols. Study-level results and caveats: Recombination models systematically underestimated out-of-frame TCR alpha sharing in monozygotic twins but agreed with sharing between unrelated individuals. Compared with coincidental sharing between unrelated individuals, out-of-frame TCR alpha sequences shared between twins had an excess of sequences with low generation probability. Invariant T cells such as MAIT and iNKT could partly confound zero-insertion analyses, though diverse VJ usage argued against this for most clonotypes. Fewer insertions were carried by abundant cord blood beta clonotypes, a similar but weaker trend appeared in young adult naive repertoires, and no such trend appeared in memory repertoires. Because the same donors could not be followed over many years, the conclusions relied on cross-sectional statistical analysis. Excess twin sharing in beta out-of-frame sequences was weaker because fewer shared sequences lowered the signal-to-noise ratio.

The germline V gene (reference sequence) provides CDR1 LNHNV and CDR2 YYDKDF. Trimming takes 4 bases off V and 7 bases off J; junction bases not matched to a gene: 14. The CDR3, from cysteine to phenylalanine, totals 17 residues. The retained sequence is limited to the CDR3, 51 bases, with the frame set at the first base. Every donor in the study was a healthy Caucasian. The twin cohort comprised three pairs of female monozygotic twins, all aged about 18 to 30 years. RNA for TCR libraries was isolated from peripheral blood mononuclear cells. Libraries came from 5' RACE. Sequencing relied on an Illumina HiSeq 2000. A universal primer binding site was added through template switching, and the final cDNA carried a unique molecular identifier so that TCR cDNA molecules could be counted accurately. Specific primers in the conserved constant-segment region were used to synthesize first-strand cDNA for TCR alpha and beta chains. To control for contamination, each cDNA library was double barcoded with a SMART-Mk sample barcode plus Illumina barcodes. TruSeq adapter sequences and Illumina sample barcodes were added in two successive PCR steps. Sequencing of the TCR alpha and beta cDNA libraries was done on the Illumina HiSeq platform using custom primers. For the original study's pipeline: Unique molecular identifiers were extracted from raw reads with MiGEC, and CDR3 positions were determined with MiXCR. For each individual, recombination models were inferred using an EM algorithm with the repgenHMM and IGoR tools. The tcR package in R was used for shared clonotype analysis, with sharing normalized by the product of cloneset sizes. To study raw recombination free of thymic and clonal selection effects, out-of-frame nonproductive sequences were analyzed. Clones were called with MiXCR by TCRdb after fastp trimmed the public reads at Q25, and only in-frame beta chains were retained. Each CDR3 protein gets just one entry, which takes the most common genes and DNA from the rows behind it. The authors' filters were not applied to this entry. For this sample there are under 900,000 distinct CDR3 sequences; over 9% appear just once. The leading ten clones occupy around 1.5% of the sample.

Regarding this clonotype: Its specific antigen is unknown. The sample holds no much larger clone one base away, and base qualities are not on file.

These data were also filed under a second study, of yellow fever vaccine responses in identical twins. As described in the second report: According to the authors, the vaccine-induced T cell response in identical twins seemed to be partly convergent and partly specific to each individual. Focusing on identical twins, the study followed the T cell clones that responded to the vaccine, and did so with precision.

The sequencing sample was made of PBMCs. The sequence joins TRBV15 to TRBJ2-1; 9 nucleotides in the junction match TRBD2. This TCR derives from a woman under 30 in good health. The CDR3 loop reads CATSNLGLAGIGNEQFF. The DNA sequence reads TGTGCCACCAGCAACCTCGGGCTAGCGGGAATAGGAAATGAGCAGTTCTTC.